Below, 14 T cell receptor beta chains from the same sample are listed, as sequenced in a study of T cell responses to AZD1222 COVID-19 vaccine. TCRdb keeps only in-frame clones here, not all; method: immunoSEQ multiplex PCR. Of fewer than 130,000 clones in the sample, roughly four fifths were seen once. This specimen consisted of peripheral blood, obtained on day 0 of AZD1222 vaccination. Receptors originate from an adult in good health.

This chain connects TRBV6-4 to TRBJ2-3; D may be TRBD1 or TRBD2 (6 bases each). Germline V gene lookup returns CDR1 MRHNA and CDR2 SNTAGT. Trimming shortened V by 6 bases and J by 4 bases, and 17 bases separated the two germline ends. The CDR3 extends over 15 amino acids. In nucleotides, the CDR3 is TGTGCCAGCAGCGCGACTTGGGGGGCTTCAGATACGCAGTATTTT. It translates to CASSATWGASDTQYF.

This clone was detected only once. The chain recombines TRBV15 with TRBJ2-5; the D gene could be TRBD1 or TRBD2 (5 bases each). V was shortened by 1 base and J by 8 bases, with 17 bases between the two germline ends. This CDR3 is 15 amino acids long. CDR1 and CDR2 from the germline V gene are LNHNV and YYDKDF (reference sequence). DNA of the CDR3: TGTGCCACCAGCAGAGGAGAGGGGAGTAAGAGAACCCAGTACTTC. The encoded protein is CATSRGEGSKRTQYF.

The rearrangement links TRBV11-2 to TRBJ1-2; TRBD1 aligns across 9 bases. The CDR3 sequence is 16 residues long. The germline V gene encodes CDR1 SGHAT and CDR2 FQNNGV. After removal of 6 bases from V and 4 bases from J, the junction contained 12 bases not matched to a gene. The CDR3: CASRTIQGARGYGYTF. The CDR3, as DNA: TGTGCCAGCAGAACTATACAGGGGGCCCGTGGCTATGGCTACACCTTC. The variable domain in full, with the rest retrieved from reference TRBV11-2 and TRBJ1-2, is EAGVAQSPRYKIIEKRQSVAFWCNPISGHATLYWYQQILGQGPKLLIQFQNNGVVDDSQLPKDRFSAERLKGVDSTLKIQPAKLEDSAVYLCASRTIQGARGYGYTFGSGTRLTVV.

The rearrangement links TRBV28 to TRBJ2-1; 11 bases align to TRBD2. The V and J ends lost 3 bases and 12 bases, in that order; junction bases with no gene match: 7. The CDR3 has 14 residues. CDR1 is MDHEN, CDR2 SYDVKM, per germline. The CDR3: CASSFILAGVAQFF. CDR3 coding DNA: TGTGCCAGCAGTTTCATACTAGCGGGAGTGGCGCAGTTCTTC. The variable domain in full, with the rest retrieved from reference TRBV28 and TRBJ2-1, is DVKVTQSSRYLVKRTGEKVFLECVQDMDHENMFWYRQDPGLGLRLIYFSYDVKMKEKGDIPEGYSVSREKKERFSLILESASTNQTSMYLCASSFILAGVAQFFGPGTRLTVL.

V is TRBV11-2 and J is TRBJ2-7; TRBD1 agrees at 9 bases. V lost 2 bases to trimming and J lost 4 bases; unmatched junction nucleotides: 9. Germline V CDR1 and CDR2: SGHAT, FQNNGV. The length of the CDR3 is 16 residues. The CDR3 is CASSLTIGDRVYEQYF. CDR3 in DNA: TGTGCCAGCAGCTTAACCATCGGGGACAGGGTGTACGAGCAGTACTTC.

The genes are TRBV27 and TRBJ1-5, with 9 bases fitting TRBD1. Per the germline V gene, CDR1 is MNHEY and CDR2 is SMNVEV (reference sequence). This CDR3 comprises 15 residues. The V segment lost 4 bases and the J segment 2 bases; nucleotides outside the gene matches: 3. In DNA form, the CDR3 reads TGTGCCAGCAGTTCACAGGGGGCTGGCAATCAGCCCCAGCATTTT. It is translated as CASSSQGAGNQPQHF.

CDR3 sequence reads: CASSFGGTYGYTF. CDR3 DNA: TGTGCCAGCAGTTTTGGTGGAACCTATGGCTACACCTTC. V gene TRBV28 combines with J gene TRBJ1-2; no reliable D call. Germline CDR1 is MDHEN and CDR2 is SYDVKM. CDR3 size: 13 residues. Trimming cost V 3 bases and J 4 bases, with 9 bases left between them.

The V and J genes are TRBV28 and TRBJ1-1; D gene ambiguous. The V end lost 4 bases, the J end lost 1 base, and 19 bases lay between the germline ends. The CDR3 is made up of 17 amino acids. Germline lookup yields CDR1 MDHEN and CDR2 SYDVKM. CDR3 loop: CASSSHNPGQRNTEAFF. The CDR3 region has the DNA TGTGCCAGCAGTTCCCATAACCCGGGCCAGAGGAACACTGAAGCTTTCTTT.

The chain joins TRBV7-9 to TRBJ2-7, with TRBD2 matching 13 bases. CDR1 and CDR2 from the germline V gene are SEHNR and FQNEAQ (reference sequence). Trimming took 3 bases from V and 2 from J; bases not matched to a gene: 13. The CDR3 totals 19 residues. This CDR3 reads CASSFGGGLAGVDAYEQYF. The CDR3 DNA follows: TGTGCCAGCAGCTTTGGGGGAGGACTAGCGGGGGTAGACGCCTACGAGCAGTACTTC.

The chain employs TRBV5-1 and TRBJ2-3; D is possibly TRBD1 or TRBD2 (5 bases each). Germline CDR1 SGHRS, CDR2 YFSETQ. Trimming took 5 bases from V and 2 from J, leaving 12 bases between them. This CDR3 spans 14 amino acids. Here the CDR3 DNA reads TGCGCCAGCAGACGGGACCCTACCACAGATACGCAGTATTTT. This gives the protein CASRRDPTTDTQYF.

As regards this clone: One junction end does not reproduce the germline sequence, and a read error may be involved. The same CDR3 arises from other DNA sequences in this sample as well. The chain is built from TRBV5-1 and TRBJ2-6; D might be TRBD1 (6 bases). The germline V gene has CDR1 SGHRS and CDR2 YFSETQ. This CDR3 is built from 18 residues. The CDR3 coding sequence is TGCGCCAGCAGCTTAGCCCCGACAGGTCTTGGTGGGGCTAACGTCCTGACTTTC. This encodes CASSLAPTGLGGANVLTF.

The genes are TRBV28 and TRBJ1-1, with unresolved D. This CDR3 region has 18 residues. The germline V and J ends were trimmed by 7 bases and 1 base, with 25 bases remaining between them. Germline values: CDR1 MDHEN, CDR2 SYDVKM. The CDR3 sequence: CASTLNIFSGFRNTEAFF. The CDR3 DNA sequence: TGTGCCAGCACTCTCAACATCTTTAGTGGGTTCAGGAACACTGAAGCTTTCTTT.

The rearrangement links TRBV19 to TRBJ1-6, with D unclear. The CDR3 has 15 amino acids. The V gene lost 6 bases and the J gene lost 5 bases, with 14 bases spanning the gap. Germline CDR1 reads LNHDA; CDR2 reads SQIVND (reference sequence). The CDR3 loop is CASSGVQANNSPLHF. CDR3 in DNA: TGTGCCAGTAGCGGGGTTCAGGCAAATAATTCACCCCTCCACTTT.

The gene calls are TRBV4-1 and TRBJ2-1, with 9 nucleotides matching TRBD2. CDR1 is MGHRA, CDR2 YSYEKL, per germline. This CDR3 region has 17 residues. The J segment lost 4 bases and the V segment lost 1 base, leaving 8 bases of the junction unmatched. CDR3 amino acids: CASSQGVTSGNYNEQFF. The CDR3 DNA sequence: TGCGCCAGCAGCCAAGGAGTGACTAGCGGTAATTACAATGAGCAGTTCTTC.